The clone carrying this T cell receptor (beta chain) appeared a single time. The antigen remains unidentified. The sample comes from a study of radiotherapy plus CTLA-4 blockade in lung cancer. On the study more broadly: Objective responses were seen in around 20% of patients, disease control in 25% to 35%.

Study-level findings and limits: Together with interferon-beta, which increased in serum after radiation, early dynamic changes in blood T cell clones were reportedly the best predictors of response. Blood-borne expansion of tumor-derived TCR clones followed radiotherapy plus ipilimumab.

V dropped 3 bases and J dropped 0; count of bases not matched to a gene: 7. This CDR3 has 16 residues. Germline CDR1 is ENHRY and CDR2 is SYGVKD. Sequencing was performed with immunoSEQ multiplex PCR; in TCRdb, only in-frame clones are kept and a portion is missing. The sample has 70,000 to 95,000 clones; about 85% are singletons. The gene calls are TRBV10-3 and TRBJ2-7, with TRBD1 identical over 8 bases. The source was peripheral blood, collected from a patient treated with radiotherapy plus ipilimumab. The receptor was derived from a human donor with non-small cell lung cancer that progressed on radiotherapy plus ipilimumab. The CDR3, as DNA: TGTGCCATCAGTGAAGCGACAGGGGATAGCTCCTACGAGCAGTACTTC. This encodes CAISEATGDSSYEQYF.